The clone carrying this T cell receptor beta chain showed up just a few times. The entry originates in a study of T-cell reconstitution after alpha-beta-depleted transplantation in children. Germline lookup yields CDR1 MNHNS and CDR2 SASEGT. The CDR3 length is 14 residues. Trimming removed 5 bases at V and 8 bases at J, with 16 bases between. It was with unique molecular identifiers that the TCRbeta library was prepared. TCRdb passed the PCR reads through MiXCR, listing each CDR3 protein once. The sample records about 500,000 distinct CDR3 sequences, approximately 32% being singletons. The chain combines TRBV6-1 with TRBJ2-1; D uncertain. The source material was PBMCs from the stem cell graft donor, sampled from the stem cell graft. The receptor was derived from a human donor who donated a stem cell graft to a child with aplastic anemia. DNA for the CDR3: TGTGCCAGCAGTCCCACCCGAGGAAGCGATGAGCAGTTCTTC. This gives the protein CASSPTRGSDEQFF.